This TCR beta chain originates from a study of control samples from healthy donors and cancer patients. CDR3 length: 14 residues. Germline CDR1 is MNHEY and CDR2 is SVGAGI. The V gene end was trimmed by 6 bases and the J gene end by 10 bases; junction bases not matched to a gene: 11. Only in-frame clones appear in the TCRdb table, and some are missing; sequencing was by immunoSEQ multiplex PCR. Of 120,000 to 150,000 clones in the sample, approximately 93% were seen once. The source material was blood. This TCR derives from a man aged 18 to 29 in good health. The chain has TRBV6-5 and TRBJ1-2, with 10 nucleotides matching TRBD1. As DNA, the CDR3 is TGTGCCAGCAGGCCTCCGGGACAGGGGTTGGTCTACACCTTC. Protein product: CASRPPGQGLVYTF.